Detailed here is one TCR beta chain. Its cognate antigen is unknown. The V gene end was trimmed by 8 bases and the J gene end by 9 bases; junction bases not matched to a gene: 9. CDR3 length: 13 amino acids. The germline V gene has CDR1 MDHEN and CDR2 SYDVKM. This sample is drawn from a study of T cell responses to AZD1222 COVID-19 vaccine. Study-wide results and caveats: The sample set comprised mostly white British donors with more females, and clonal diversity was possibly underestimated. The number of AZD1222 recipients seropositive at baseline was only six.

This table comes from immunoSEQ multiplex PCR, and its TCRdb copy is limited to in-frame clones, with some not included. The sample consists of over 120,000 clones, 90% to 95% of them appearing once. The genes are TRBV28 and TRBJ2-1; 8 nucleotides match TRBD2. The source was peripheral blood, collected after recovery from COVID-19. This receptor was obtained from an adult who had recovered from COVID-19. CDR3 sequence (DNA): TGTGCCAGCTATATCGCGGGAGGAGGTGAGCAGTTCTTC. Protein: CASYIAGGGEQFF.